The sequence of this T cell receptor beta chain was determined in a study of response to subunit inactivated influenza vaccine. Trimming took 1 base from V and 0 from J, leaving 9 bases between them. Germline V gene sequence: CDR1 SEHNR, CDR2 FQNEAQ (reference sequence). The CDR3 length is 15 residues. A single record per CDR3 protein comes from TCRdb applying MiXCR to the RT-PCR reads. This table has about 180,000 distinct CDR3 sequences, about 9% appearing once. General study findings and limits: A suggestion made by the authors is that each seasonal influenza vaccination recruits few new T cells.

This clonotype was seen more than once but under ten times. The antigen is unknown. This receptor was taken from a man aged 50 to 60 who received an inactivated influenza vaccine. Sequenced here: non-naive T cells sorted from PBMCs, sampled on the day of vaccination. This chain uses TRBV7-9 with TRBJ1-1; no definite D call. CDR3 region: CASSLVGQLNTEAFF. The CDR3 coding sequence is TGTGCCAGCAGCTTAGTTGGGCAGCTGAACACTGAAGCTTTCTTT.